This T cell receptor (beta chain) was captured by sequencing in a study of T cell responses to AZD1222 COVID-19 vaccine. Study-wide background: The analysis combined second doses at about 4 or about 12 weeks.

CDR3 length: 16 amino acids. V was clipped by 5 bases and J by 3 bases; unmatched bases: 8. Germline V gene data show CDR1 as PRHDT and CDR2 as FYEKMQ (reference sequence). Profiling relied on immunoSEQ multiplex PCR, and the TCRdb table lists in-frame clones only, not all of them. The sample records about 120,000 clones, roughly 89% being singletons. This sequence originates from an adult in good health. V is TRBV13 and J is TRBJ2-1; 9 bases fit TRBD1. Sequenced material: peripheral blood, taken on day 0 of AZD1222 vaccination. This chain's CDR3 is CASSPGKTGGYNEQFF. The CDR3 coding sequence is TGTGCCAGCAGCCCAGGAAAGACAGGGGGCTACAATGAGCAGTTCTTC.